This T cell receptor beta chain was profiled in a study of siplizumab effects on memory and regulatory T cells. Remarks on this clone: The antigen is unknown.

Trimming removed 4 bases from V and 2 bases from J, with 14 bases in between. Germline CDR1 is SGDLS and CDR2 is YYNGEE. This CDR3 is built from 15 residues. Whole-study findings and limits: With siplizumab, Treg-derived clones averaged about 69% of mappable alloreactive CD4+ clones, versus roughly 27% in controls. Many proliferating CD4+ or CD8+ clones remained unclassified. Roughly 75-97% of them could not be assigned either a naive or a memory phenotype.

Per sample, roughly 94,000 TCR templates underwent assay. Assay: immunoSEQ multiplex PCR; the TCRdb copy retains only in-frame clones and omits some. This table has several thousand clones, around half appearing once. As described, mixed lymphocyte reaction cells underwent coculture at 37°C for a duration of 5 to 6 days. Sample: CFSE-low (dividing) CD8+ T cells sorted from an allogeneic mixed lymphocyte reaction. This clonotype was obtained from a human donor in good health; the cells came from an allogeneic mixed lymphocyte reaction. Some clones in this sample may be carry-over from other donors' samples. V gene TRBV9 combines with J gene TRBJ2-3, with D possibly being TRBD1 (6 bases). The CDR3 sequence: CASSPPGQITDTQYF. The CDR3 region has the DNA TGTGCCAGCAGCCCTCCCGGACAGATCACAGATACGCAGTATTTT.